This T cell receptor beta chain came from a study of blood T cell repertoires in COVID-19. Overall study context: The samples span acute and convalescent COVID-19 from the United States, Italy and Spain.

The assay was immunoSEQ multiplex PCR, and TCRdb's table has in-frame clones only and misses some. The sample lists around 380,000 clones; approximately 77% were seen once. The receptor comes from a human donor with acute or convalescent COVID-19. The donor label of this sample is uncertain. Sequenced sample: peripheral blood.

The CDR3 bases are TGTGCCAGCAGCGGGACGAGTAGCGGGGGGAACACCGGGGAGCTGTTTTTT. Protein product: CASSGTSSGGNTGELFF. The chain recombines TRBV5-6 with TRBJ2-2; 9 bases agree with TRBD2. The CDR3 sequence is 17 residues long. After removal of 4 bases from V and 1 base from J, the junction contained 8 bases not matched to a gene. From germline, CDR1 is SGHDT and CDR2 YYEEEE. Full variable domain (missing parts from reference TRBV5-6 and TRBJ2-2): DAGVTQSPTHLIKTRGQQVTLRCSPKSGHDTVSWYQQALGQGPQFIFQYYEEEERQRGNFPDRFSGHQFPNYSSELNVNALLLGDSALYLCASSGTSSGGNTGELFFGEGSRLTVL.